A single sample is the source of the 7 T cell receptor beta chains below, sequenced in a study of blood T cell repertoires in COVID-19 (dated by TCRdb to between 2020 and 2021). Library preparation was by the immunoSEQ multiplex PCR assay. In its TCRdb copy, this immuneACCESS table keeps in-frame sequences only and misses some clones. Where compared with another copy, unresolved V genes explain less than half of these, and the others have no known cause. For this sample there are fewer than 120,000 clones; around 82% appear just once. The ten largest clones represent approximately 15% of the sample. Input material: peripheral blood. The receptor source for this set is a woman in her fifties or sixties with acute or convalescent COVID-19.

The J gene is TRBJ1-2, the V gene TRBV14, with D maybe TRBD1 (5 bases). V dropped 0 bases and J dropped 8 bases, with 7 bases sitting between them. The CDR3 has 12 residues. Germline V lookup: CDR1 SGHDN, CDR2 FVKESK. This CDR3 is CASSQDRGGYTF. The CDR3 nucleotides are TGTGCCAGCAGCCAAGATCGGGGGGGCTACACCTTC.

The chain links TRBV4-2 to TRBJ1-2; D may be TRBD1 (5 bases). Deletions cut 0 bases from V and 6 bases from J, with 17 bases between. Germline CDR1 LGHNA, CDR2 YNFKEQ. This CDR3 comprises 16 residues. CDR3 loop: CASSQDPSSLGDGYTF. In nucleotides, the CDR3 is TGTGCCAGCAGCCAAGATCCCTCGAGCCTAGGGGATGGCTACACCTTC.

The gene calls are TRBV6-5 and TRBJ2-5; D is unclear. V was pared by 4 bases and J by 4 bases, with 7 bases between. The CDR3 totals 12 residues. Germline loops: CDR1 MNHEY, CDR2 SVGAGI. The CDR3 region has the DNA TGTGCCAGCAGTTCCTACAGAGAGACCCAGTACTTC. The encoded protein is CASSSYRETQYF.

The rearrangement links TRBV28 to TRBJ2-7; unclear D gene. Germline V gene lookup returns CDR1 MDHEN and CDR2 SYDVKM. The CDR3 totals 11 residues. Trimming removed 3 bases at V and 4 bases at J, with 4 bases between. The DNA of the CDR3 is TGTGCCAGCAGTTTTCGTTACGAGCAGTACTTC. Amino acid sequence: CASSFRYEQYF.

The rearrangement links TRBV5-1 to TRBJ1-1; tentatively, D is TRBD1 (6 bases). CDR3 size: 14 residues. Trimming pared 0 bases from V and 6 bases from J, leaving 12 bases between. The germline CDR1 and CDR2 sequences are SGHRS and YFSETQ. CDR3 sequence: CASSLGGPGAEAFF. The CDR3 coding sequence is TGCGCCAGCAGCTTGGGGGGGCCAGGGGCTGAAGCTTTCTTT.

The chain recombines TRBV7-9 with TRBJ1-4; the match to TRBD1 covers 8 bases. CDR3 size: 14 residues. J gave up 5 bases and V 5 bases, and 4 bases lay outside the gene matches. Germline lookup yields CDR1 SEHNR and CDR2 FQNEAQ (reference sequence). CDR3 amino acids: CASSTRQGNEKLFF. DNA for the CDR3: TGTGCCAGCAGCACTCGACAGGGGAATGAAAAACTGTTTTTT.

This clone showed up just a few times. The gene calls are TRBV14 and TRBJ2-3, with TRBD2 matching over 8 bases. Germline CDR1 is SGHDN and CDR2 is FVKESK. CDR3 length equals 15 residues. J gave up 2 bases and V 1 base, and 2 bases lay outside the gene matches. CDR3 sequence: CASSQVGGVTDTQYF. CDR3 nucleotide sequence: TGTGCCAGCAGCCAAGTCGGGGGGGTCACAGATACGCAGTATTTT.